The 23 T cell receptor beta chains given below trace back to one sample, sequenced in a study of CD8 T cells in ankylosing spondylitis. MiXCR, run by TCRdb on the 5' RACE reads, gives a single entry per CDR3 protein. The table has 350,000 to 400,000 distinct CDR3 sequences, 20% to 25% seen once. The sample comprised blood, either unsorted or a sorted T cell fraction (not recorded which). The receptors shown here come from a male donor with ankylosing spondylitis or in good health (not recorded which).

The chain employs TRBV2 and TRBJ2-3; TRBD2 aligns across 9 bases. J was trimmed by 1 base and V by 6 bases; bases with no gene match: 14. The germline V gene encodes CDR1 SNHLY and CDR2 FYNNEI. The CDR3 loop spans 18 amino acids. The CDR3 protein is CASRITGGLATGTDTQYF. CDR3 coding DNA: TGTGCCAGCAGGATTACCGGGGGACTAGCAACCGGCACAGATACGCAGTATTTT.

The chain couples TRBV3-1 to TRBJ1-4; D might be TRBD1 (5 bases). V shed 0 bases and J shed 14 bases, with 10 bases lying between them. This CDR3 contains 12 residues. Germline values: CDR1 LGHDT, CDR2 YNNKEL (reference sequence). CDR3 in amino acids: CASSQEGVMLFF. CDR3 DNA: TGTGCCAGCAGCCAAGAAGGGGTTATGCTGTTTTTT.

This clonotype was seen only a few times. The V call is TRBV5-1, the J call TRBJ2-5, with no clear D. Germline loops: CDR1 SGHRS, CDR2 YFSETQ. Trimming took 4 bases from V and 5 from J, leaving 12 bases between them. The CDR3 runs 13 residues. This chain's CDR3 is CASSAWARETQYF. CDR3 bases: TGCGCCAGCAGCGCTTGGGCAAGGGAGACCCAGTACTTC.

This clonotype was found a few times. The gene calls are TRBV12-3 or TRBV12-4 and TRBJ2-7; maybe TRBD1 (6 bases). Trimming removed 4 bases at V and 5 bases at J, with 12 bases between. The CDR3 extends over 13 amino acids. CDR3 coding DNA: TGTGCCAGCAGTTCTCCTTACAGGGACGAGCAGTACTTC. Its translation: CASSSPYRDEQYF.

The rearrangement links TRBV20-1 to TRBJ1-5, with D tentatively TRBD1 (5 bases). CDR1 and CDR2 from the germline V gene are DFQATT and SNEGSKA (reference sequence). The CDR3 totals 17 residues. V was cut by 6 bases and J by 1 base, with 22 bases left in between. For the CDR3, the DNA is TGCAGTGCCGGTAGGGACCTGAGTAAAACCAGCAATCAGCCCCAGCATTTT. Translating gives CSAGRDLSKTSNQPQHF.

This clonotype was found many times. V usage is TRBV29-1 and J usage is TRBJ1-4, with D perhaps matching TRBD1 (5 bases). Trimming left V 0 bases short and J 13 bases short, with 15 bases between. The CDR3 spans 13 residues. Germline loops: CDR1 SQVTM, CDR2 ANQGSEA. The CDR3 loop reads CSVEDRQGRGLFF. CDR3 bases: TGCAGCGTTGAAGATCGTCAGGGAAGAGGACTGTTTTTT.

This clonotype was observed many times. In DNA, the CDR3 is TGTGCCAGCAGCGGGGGATCGAACACCGGGGAGCTGTTTTTT. Translation gives CASSGGSNTGELFF. This sequence joins TRBV6-4 and TRBJ2-2; D may be TRBD2 (6 bases). Trimming took off 6 bases at V and 0 bases at J, with 8 bases between the two ends. CDR3 size: 14 residues. Germline V CDR1 and CDR2: MRHNA, SNTAGT.

The J gene is TRBJ2-1, the V gene TRBV29-1; perhaps TRBD1 as D (6 bases). The germline V gene encodes CDR1 SQVTM and CDR2 ANQGSEA. V was clipped by 3 bases and J by 10 bases, with 10 bases between them. The CDR3 runs 11 residues. The CDR3 DNA sequence: TGCAGCGTTGACGATGGGACAGAGCAGTTCTTC. Protein product: CSVDDGTEQFF.

The chain combines TRBV7-9 with TRBJ2-1, with 7 positions matching TRBD1. CDR1 SEHNR and CDR2 FQNEAQ come from the germline V gene (reference sequence). The length of the CDR3 is 15 residues. Losses at the gene ends were 5 bases for V and 0 bases for J; bases not matched to a gene: 4. For the CDR3, the DNA is TGTGCCAGCAGCCAGACAGGGATCTCCTACAATGAGCAGTTCTTC. Translated: CASSQTGISYNEQFF.

The gene calls are TRBV30 and TRBJ2-3; the D gene could be TRBD1 or TRBD2 (5 bases each). The CDR3 totals 12 residues. Trimming took 5 bases from V and 8 from J, leaving 14 bases between them. Germline V gives CDR1 GTSNPN, CDR2 SVGIG (reference sequence). CDR3 region: CAWFELGVTQYF. The CDR3 nucleotides are TGTGCCTGGTTTGAGTTGGGGGTTACGCAGTATTTT.

This clonotype came up a few times. This CDR3 reads CAMGDDGLQETQYF. The CDR3 nucleotides are TGTGCCATGGGGGACGACGGGCTCCAAGAGACCCAGTACTTC. V usage is TRBV10-3 and J usage is TRBJ2-5; D is tentatively TRBD1 or TRBD2 (5 bases each). Germline assignment: CDR1 ENHRY and CDR2 SYGVKD. V shed 9 bases and J shed 1 base, with 15 bases lying between them. The CDR3 runs to 14 residues.

This clonotype was picked up a small number of times. V gene TRBV29-1 combines with J gene TRBJ2-7; the D gene could be TRBD1 or TRBD2 (6 bases each). The V gene lost 6 bases and the J gene lost 3 bases, with 18 bases spanning the gap. CDR1 is SQVTM, CDR2 ANQGSEA, per germline. CDR3 size: 14 residues. The CDR3: CSVGAVLRGYEQYF. CDR3 DNA sequence: TGCAGCGTGGGGGCAGTCCTGCGGGGCTACGAGCAGTACTTC.

The chain combines TRBV5-1 with TRBJ2-7; D is unclear. V was cut by 4 bases and J by 11 bases, with 19 bases left in between. The germline CDR1 and CDR2 sequences are SGHRS and YFSETQ. The CDR3 covers 13 residues. This CDR3 reads CASSLSRSTLKYF. The CDR3 nucleotides read TGCGCCAGCAGCCTGAGTCGAAGTACCCTCAAGTACTTC.

V is TRBV30 and J is TRBJ1-1; 9 bases are shared with TRBD1. CDR1 and CDR2 (germline): GTSNPN, SVGIG (reference sequence). J gave up 3 bases and V 4 bases, and 6 bases lay outside the gene matches. The CDR3 runs 14 residues. The CDR3 protein is CAWMRDRAYTEAFF. The CDR3 DNA sequence: TGTGCCTGGATGCGGGACAGGGCGTACACTGAAGCTTTCTTT.

This clonotype was observed a handful of times. The chain is built from TRBV7-9 and TRBJ1-1; tentative D call: TRBD1 (5 bases). Germline CDR1 reads SEHNR; CDR2 reads FQNEAQ (reference sequence). This CDR3 has 17 amino acids. Trimming pared 0 bases from V and 3 bases from J, leaving 17 bases between. CDR3 residues: CASSLARGGGQDTEAFF. CDR3 DNA sequence: TGTGCCAGCAGCTTAGCGCGCGGCGGGGGTCAAGACACTGAAGCTTTCTTT.

This chain uses TRBV7-9 with TRBJ2-3; 8 bases match TRBD2. The CDR3 is 15 amino acids. V was pared by 3 bases and J by 4 bases, with 6 bases of the junction left unmatched. From germline, CDR1 is SEHNR and CDR2 FQNEAQ (reference sequence). For the CDR3, the DNA is TGTGCCAGCAGCTTTAGCGGGGCTCGCGCAGATACGCAGTATTTT. Amino acid sequence: CASSFSGARADTQYF.

The rearrangement joins TRBV28 to TRBJ1-5; D is ambiguous. In germline, CDR1 is MDHEN, CDR2 SYDVKM. V was trimmed by 6 bases and J by 0 bases, leaving 9 bases between them. The length of the CDR3 is 14 residues. The CDR3 region has the DNA TGTGCCAGCAGACAATCCCTTAGCAATCAGCCCCAGCATTTT. This gives the protein CASRQSLSNQPQHF. Full variable domain (outside the CDR3, taken from reference TRBV28 and TRBJ1-5): DVKVTQSSRYLVKRTGEKVFLECVQDMDHENMFWYRQDPGLGLRLIYFSYDVKMKEKGDIPEGYSVSREKKERFSLILESASTNQTSMYLCASRQSLSNQPQHFGDGTRLSIL.

This clonotype was recorded a few times. The chain couples TRBV20-1 to TRBJ2-1; possibly TRBD1 for D (6 bases). Germline V gene lookup returns CDR1 DFQATT and CDR2 SNEGSKA (reference sequence). CDR3 size: 13 residues. V was pared by 0 bases and J by 4 bases, with 7 bases between. CDR3 nucleotide sequence: TGCAGTGCTAGAGAACAGGGTTACAATGAGCAGTTCTTC. Residues: CSAREQGYNEQFF.

Of note for this clonotype: One end of the junction does not line up with germline, which may come from a read error. The V gene is TRBV2, the J gene TRBJ2-2, with D uncertain. CDR1 and CDR2 (germline): SNHLY, FYNNEI. The CDR3 consists of 19 residues. CDR3 in DNA: TGTGCCATCAGTACAAAAATAGGGCCTCATTTATCGAACACCGGGGAGCTGTTTTTT. Its protein product is CAISTKIGPHLSNTGELFF.

V and J are TRBV2 and TRBJ2-5; 7 bases match TRBD2. The CDR3 loop spans 17 amino acids. V lost 7 bases, J lost 5 bases, and 19 bases stayed unmatched. The V gene's germline CDR1 is SNHLY and CDR2 FYNNEI. The DNA of the CDR3 is TGTGCCAGCATCCCCCTGGGGACTAAAGGATTCCGGGAGACCCAGTACTTC. Its protein is CASIPLGTKGFRETQYF.

The genes are TRBV9 and TRBJ2-4; 11 bases map to TRBD1. The CDR3 has 18 amino acids. The J segment lost 1 base and the V segment lost 4 bases, leaving 10 bases of the junction unmatched. Germline CDR1 reads SGDLS; CDR2 reads YYNGEE. This CDR3 reads CASSPSGTGGSAKNIQYF. The CDR3 DNA reads TGTGCCAGCAGCCCATCCGGGACAGGGGGGTCGGCCAAAAACATTCAGTACTTC.

This clonotype has only a few counts. The chain is built from TRBV12-3 or TRBV12-4 and TRBJ2-7, with 8 positions matching TRBD1. The CDR3 runs 15 residues. With V trimmed by 6 bases and J by 0 bases, 7 bases remained unmatched. The CDR3 is CASSPGQAFSYEQYF. The CDR3 coding sequence is TGTGCCAGCAGCCCGGGACAGGCATTCTCCTACGAGCAGTACTTC.

The J gene is TRBJ2-7, the V gene TRBV7-8; D possibly matches TRBD1 or TRBD2 (6 bases each). Germline CDR1 and CDR2: SGHVS and FQNEAQ. The CDR3 runs to 16 residues. V lost 1 base and J lost 3, with 16 bases in between. The CDR3 is CASSLGPGASVYEQYF. CDR3 bases: TGTGCCAGCAGCTTAGGCCCGGGGGCTTCGGTCTACGAGCAGTACTTC.